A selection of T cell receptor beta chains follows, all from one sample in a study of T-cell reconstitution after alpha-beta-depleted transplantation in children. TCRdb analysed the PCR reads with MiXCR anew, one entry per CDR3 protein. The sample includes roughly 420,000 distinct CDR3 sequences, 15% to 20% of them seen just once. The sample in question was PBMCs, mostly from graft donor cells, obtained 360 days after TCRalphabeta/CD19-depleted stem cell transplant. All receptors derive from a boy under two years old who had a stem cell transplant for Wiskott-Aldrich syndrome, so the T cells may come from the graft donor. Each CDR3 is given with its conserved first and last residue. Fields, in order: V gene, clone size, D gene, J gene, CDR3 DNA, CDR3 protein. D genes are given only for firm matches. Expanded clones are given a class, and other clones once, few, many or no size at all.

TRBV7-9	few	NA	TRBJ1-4	TGTGCCAGCAGCCTCTTGATGGGGGAAAAACTGTTTTTT	CASSLLMGEKLFF
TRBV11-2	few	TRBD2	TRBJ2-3	TGTGCCAGCAGCTTAAGACTAGCGGGAGACGGAACAACAGATACGCAGTATTTT	CASSLRLAGDGTTDTQYF
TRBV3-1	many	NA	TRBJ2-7	TGTGCCAGCAGCCAAGGCTCCCGCTACGAGCAGTACTTC	CASSQGSRYEQYF
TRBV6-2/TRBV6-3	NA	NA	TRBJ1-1	TGTGCCAGCGGAAGGGGGGGCGCCTTCACTGAAGCTTTCTTT	CASGRGGAFTEAFF
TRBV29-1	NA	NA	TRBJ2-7	TGCAGCGTCGTAACAGTCTACGAGCAGTACTTC	CSVVTVYEQYF
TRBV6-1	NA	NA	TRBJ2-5	TGTGCCAGCAGGCGGGCCGGGACACCTCAAGAGACCCAGTACTTC	CASRRAGTPQETQYF
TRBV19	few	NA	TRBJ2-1	TGTGCCAGTAGCTTGCCTCGACAGTTCTGGAATGAGCAGTTCTTC	CASSLPRQFWNEQFF
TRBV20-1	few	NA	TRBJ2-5	TGCAGTGCTAGCCGGGTACGGGAGACCCAGTACTTC	CSASRVRETQYF
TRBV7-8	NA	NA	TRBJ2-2	TGTGCCAGCAGCTTAAAGCAGGGGGGGTTCGCGAACACCGGGGAGCTGTTTTTT	CASSLKQGGFANTGELFF
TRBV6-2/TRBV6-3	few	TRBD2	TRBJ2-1	TGTGCCAGCAGTTCACTAGCGGGGTACAATGAGCAGTTCTTC	CASSSLAGYNEQFF
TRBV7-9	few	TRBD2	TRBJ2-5	TGTGCCAGCTACGGACTAGCGGAGTTACAAGAGACCCAGTACTTC	CASYGLAELQETQYF
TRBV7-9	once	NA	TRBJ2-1	TGTGCCAGCAGCTTAGATCTTGAGCAGTTCTTC	CASSLDLEQFF
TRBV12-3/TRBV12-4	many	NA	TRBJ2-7	TGCGCCAGCAGCTTGGCCTTGGGGGAGCAGTACTTC	CASSLALGEQYF
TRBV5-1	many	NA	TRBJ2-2	TGCGCCAGCAGCTTGGCCCTGTCGAACACCGGGGAGCTGTTTTTT	CASSLALSNTGELFF
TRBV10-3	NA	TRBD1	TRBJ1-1	TGTGCCATCAGTATGGACAGGGGCCTTGAAGCTTTCTTT	CAISMDRGLEAFF
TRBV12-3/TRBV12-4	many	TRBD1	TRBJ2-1	TGTGCCAGCAGTTTAGGGACACCACCGACAGGGCGCAATGAGCAGTTCTTC	CASSLGTPPTGRNEQFF
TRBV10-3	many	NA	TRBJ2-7	TGTGCCATCAGTGGCGGCAGTGACGAGCAGTACTTC	CAISGGSDEQYF
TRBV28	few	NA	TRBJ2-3	TGTGCCAGCAGTTTAAACCGGATAGATACGCAGTATTTT	CASSLNRIDTQYF
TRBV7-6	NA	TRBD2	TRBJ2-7	TGTGCCAGCAGCTTAGGCCCTAGCGGGAGAGTCTACGAGCAGTACTTC	CASSLGPSGRVYEQYF
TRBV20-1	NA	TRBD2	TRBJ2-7	TGCAGTGCTAGAGCAACGCGGGAGAGAGAGCAGTACTTC	CSARATREREQYF
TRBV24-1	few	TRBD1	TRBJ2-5	TGTGCCACCAGAGGGGGCCCCCAAGAGACCCAGTACTTC	CATRGGPQETQYF
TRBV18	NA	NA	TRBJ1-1	TGTGCCAGCTCACAGCACCTGAACACTGAAGCTTTCTTT	CASSQHLNTEAFF
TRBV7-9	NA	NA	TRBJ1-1	TGTGCCACACTATCGGAGGGACATATGAACACTGAAGCTTTCTTT	CATLSEGHMNTEAFF
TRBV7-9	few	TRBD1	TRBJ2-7	TGTGCCAGCAGCCAGGACAGGGCCCTTTCCTACGAGCAGTACTTC	CASSQDRALSYEQYF
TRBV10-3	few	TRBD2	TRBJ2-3	TGTGCCATCAGTGGTCTAGCGGGGAAGGATACGCAGTATTTT	CAISGLAGKDTQYF